These 12 T cell receptor beta chains were sequenced from one sample in a study of graft-versus-host responses after intestinal transplantation. Method: immunoSEQ multiplex PCR; TCRdb's copy keeps in-frame clones and lacks some. Of tens of thousands of clones listed, roughly nine tenths are singletons. No antigens are known for them. Sequences were derived from unstimulated CD4+ T cells sorted from spleen or lymph node cells, sampled before intestinal transplant. All receptors derive from a human donor who received an intestinal transplant.

This chain joins TRBV6-1 and TRBJ2-5, with 11 positions matching TRBD2. Germline loops: CDR1 MNHNS, CDR2 SASEGT. J gave up 5 bases and V 6 bases, and 2 bases lay outside the gene matches. This CDR3 has 13 residues. Here the CDR3 DNA reads TGTGCCAGCAGCCCTAGCGGGAGGGAGACCCAGTACTTC. It yields the protein CASSPSGRETQYF.

This sequence joins TRBV27 and TRBJ2-1, with 7 bases that match TRBD2. This CDR3 region has 16 residues. Germline values: CDR1 MNHEY, CDR2 SMNVEV (reference sequence). Trimming at V came to 8 bases and at J to 9 bases, leaving 19 bases not matched to a gene. The CDR3 DNA follows: TGTGCCAGCCTCGAAAACGATAGCGGGCCCTTGGGTGAGCAGTTCTTC. It translates to CASLENDSGPLGEQFF.

V and J are TRBV6-1 and TRBJ2-7; D perhaps matches TRBD2 (5 bases). The CDR3 is 15 residues long. The V gene lost 3 bases and the J gene lost 3 bases, with 15 bases spanning the gap. Germline V CDR1 and CDR2: MNHNS, SASEGT. CDR3: CASSDGSLGGYEQYF. The CDR3, as DNA: TGTGCCAGCAGTGATGGGAGCTTGGGTGGCTACGAGCAGTACTTC.

DNA for the CDR3: TGTGCCAGCAGCTTAGAACCCTCGGGGGAGCAGTACTTC. Amino acid sequence: CASSLEPSGEQYF. The chain has TRBV11-2 and TRBJ2-7; a weak D match, TRBD2 (5 bases). The CDR3 runs 13 residues. CDR1 and CDR2 (germline): SGHAT, FQNNGV. Trimming left V 0 bases short and J 7 bases short, with 10 bases between.

The V gene is TRBV5-8, the J gene TRBJ1-6, with D possibly matching TRBD1 (5 bases). The length of the CDR3 is 15 residues. Germline CDR1 reads SGHTS; CDR2 reads YDEGEE. V lost 3 bases and J 10 bases, leaving 17 bases between the germline ends. CDR3 loop: CASSWSLGGSSPLHF. The CDR3 nucleotides read TGTGCCAGCAGCTGGAGCCTCGGGGGAAGCTCACCCCTCCACTTT.

On this clone itself: Other DNA variants within this sample encode the same CDR3. This rearrangement joins TRBV9 to TRBJ2-3, with TRBD1 as a possible D gene (6 bases). There are 13 residues in the CDR3. Germline V gives CDR1 SGDLS, CDR2 YYNGEE. Trimming pared 0 bases from V and 6 bases from J, leaving 8 bases between. CDR3 sequence: CASSVVGADTQYF. As DNA, the CDR3 is TGTGCCAGCAGCGTAGTGGGGGCCGATACGCAGTATTTT.

This clone has just one count. V gene TRBV28 combines with J gene TRBJ1-4, with 7 bases matching TRBD1. Germline V gene data show CDR1 as MDHEN and CDR2 as SYDVKM. This CDR3 spans 16 amino acids. Trimming cost V 5 bases and J 4 bases; bases outside gene matches: 10. The CDR3 sequence: CASSPSTGAGNEKLFF. CDR3 sequence (DNA): TGTGCCAGCAGTCCGAGCACAGGGGCCGGTAATGAAAAACTGTTTTTT. Full variable domain (outside the CDR3, taken from reference TRBV28 and TRBJ1-4): DVKVTQSSRYLVKRTGEKVFLECVQDMDHENMFWYRQDPGLGLRLIYFSYDVKMKEKGDIPEGYSVSREKKERFSLILESASTNQTSMYLCASSPSTGAGNEKLFFGSGTQLSVL.

This rearrangement joins TRBV29-1 to TRBJ2-3; 7 nucleotides agree with TRBD2. The length of the CDR3 is 14 residues. The trim removed 5 bases at V and 0 bases at J, leaving 5 bases unmatched. Germline-derived CDR1 and CDR2 are SQVTM and ANQGSEA. The CDR3 loop is CSVKLAASTDTQYF. Written as DNA, the CDR3 is TGCAGCGTTAAGCTAGCGGCGAGCACAGATACGCAGTATTTT.

The chain has TRBV19 and TRBJ2-1; 9 positions agree with TRBD2. This CDR3 comprises 15 residues. Germline values: CDR1 LNHDA, CDR2 SQIVND (reference sequence). Trimming cost V 4 bases and J 5 bases; bases outside gene matches: 6. CDR3 DNA: TGTGCCAGTAGTAGATTAGCGGGGGTCAACAATGAGCAGTTCTTC. As protein: CASSRLAGVNNEQFF.

J is TRBJ2-3 and V is TRBV10-2; D remains unclear. Between the trimmed V and J ends, which lost 3 bases and 2 bases, there was a span of 6 bases. The CDR3 runs 13 residues. Germline CDR1 WSHSY, CDR2 SAAADI. The CDR3 protein is CASSETTTDTQYF. The CDR3 coding sequence is TGCGCCAGCAGTGAAACTACCACAGATACGCAGTATTTT.

The V gene is TRBV2, the J gene TRBJ2-2, with 8 bases aligning to TRBD1. Germline V gene lookup returns CDR1 SNHLY and CDR2 FYNNEI. Unmatched junction bases numbered 8, after V lost 5 bases and J lost 6 bases. The CDR3 is 15 residues long. CDR3 in DNA: TGTGCCAGCAGTACTCTTGACAGGGGCGCCGGGGAGCTGTTTTTT. This translates into CASSTLDRGAGELFF.

The chain is built from TRBV7-9 and TRBJ2-3; 11 bases fit TRBD2. In germline, CDR1 is SEHNR, CDR2 FQNEAQ (reference sequence). The ends lost 5 bases at V and 0 bases at J; junction bases unmatched: 4. The CDR3 totals 16 residues. As DNA, the CDR3 is TGTGCCAGCAGCCGCAGGACTAGCGGGAGCACAGATACGCAGTATTTT. Its protein product is CASSRRTSGSTDTQYF.